This T cell receptor beta chain was captured in a study of response to subunit inactivated influenza vaccine. Study outcomes and limitations: Few new T cells, the authors suggested, are recruited by each seasonal influenza vaccination.

The CDR3 totals 14 residues. Germline loops: CDR1 DFQATT, CDR2 SNEGSKA (reference sequence). The V gene end was trimmed by 3 bases and the J gene end by 2 bases; junction bases not matched to a gene: 4. MiXCR, run by TCRdb on the RT-PCR reads, gives a single entry per CDR3 protein. The sample yields under 550,000 distinct CDR3 sequences, around 8% seen once. The sample holds a few counts of this clonotype. Its antigen is currently unknown. The sample here was PBMCs from blood, taken less than 30 months after vaccination. The chain couples TRBV20-1 to TRBJ2-7; 10 nucleotides align to TRBD2. The TCR sequence derives from a man between 50 and 70 years old who received an inactivated influenza vaccine. The CDR3 spells CSASTSGVTYEQYF. Here the CDR3 DNA reads TGCAGTGCTAGTACTAGCGGGGTTACCTACGAGCAGTACTTC.